A single sample gave rise to the 18 T cell receptor beta chains below, sequenced in a study of glioma-infiltrating T cells. The iRepertoire nested amplicon-rescue multiplex PCR amplified TCR alpha and beta CDR3s from RNA. TCRdb re-called the multiplex PCR reads with MiXCR, one entry per CDR3 protein. The repertoire has approximately 88,000 distinct CDR3 sequences, approximately 22% of them found once; the top ten carry approximately 7%. The sample was glioma tissue, nonneoplastic brain tissue, or PBMCs (not recorded which). These receptors came from a human donor with low-grade glioma or glioblastoma, undergoing nonglioma brain surgery, or in good health (not recorded which).

The V gene is TRBV3-1, the J gene TRBJ2-2; D ambiguous. The CDR3 runs to 12 residues. V gave up 5 bases and J gave up 6 bases, with 7 bases separating them. Per the germline V gene, CDR1 is LGHDT and CDR2 is YNNKEL (reference sequence). The CDR3 nucleotides read TGTGCCAGCAGCAGGTCCCCCGGGGAGCTGTTTTTT. Translating gives CASSRSPGELFF. The variable domain in full, with the rest retrieved from reference TRBV3-1 and TRBJ2-2, is DTAVSQTPKYLVTQMGNDKSIKCEQNLGHDTMYWYKQDSKKFLKIMFSYNNKELIINETVPNRFSPKSPDKAHLNLHINSLELGDSAVYFCASSRSPGELFFGEGSRLTVL.

About this clonotype itself: A read error may explain this, as a much larger clone is one base away. The V and J genes are TRBV11-1 and TRBJ2-3, with D uncertain. The germline V gene encodes CDR1 SGHAT and CDR2 FQDESV (reference sequence). This CDR3 has 16 amino acids. Trimming pared 3 bases from V and 3 bases from J, leaving 16 bases between. The CDR3 nucleotides are TGTGCCAGCAGCTTCCTAGGGCCGCCCAGAACAGATACGCAGTATTTT. Translating it yields CASSFLGPPRTDTQYF.

This clonotype was detected ten times or more. This chain joins TRBV27 and TRBJ2-7; D is perhaps TRBD1 (6 bases). From germline, CDR1 is MNHEY and CDR2 SMNVEV (reference sequence). This CDR3 is 15 amino acids long. Trimming took off 3 bases at V and 6 bases at J, with 18 bases between the two ends. In nucleotides, the CDR3 is TGTGCCAGCAGTTTTAGGGGCACAGGGTTCTCCGAGCAGTACTTC. Protein product: CASSFRGTGFSEQYF.

This clonotype was seen at least ten times. This chain joins TRBV6-1 and TRBJ2-5, with TRBD2 as a possible D gene (5 bases). CDR3 length: 13 amino acids. Trimming cost V 6 bases and J 2 bases, with 10 bases left between them. Germline assignment: CDR1 MNHNS and CDR2 SASEGT. The CDR3 region has the DNA TGTGCCAGCAGCCCTGGGGAGCAAGAGACCCAGTACTTC. Its protein is CASSPGEQETQYF.

About this clonotype: The missing conserved phenylalanine or tryptophan at the end of this CDR3 makes a read error likely. The chain uses TRBV27 and TRBJ1-1; tentatively, D is TRBD1 (5 bases). The CDR3 is 14 amino acids. V was clipped by 5 bases and J by 4 bases, with 14 bases between them. Germline loops: CDR1 MNHEY, CDR2 SMNVEV (reference sequence). CDR3 in DNA: TGTGCCAGCAGTCGGGCAGATGGGGGCACTGAAGCTTTCATT. Translated, it gives CASSRADGGTEAFI.

This clonotype came up many times. The chain combines TRBV3-1 with TRBJ2-3; D gene uncertain. The CDR3 covers 11 residues. CDR1 and CDR2 (germline): LGHDT, YNNKEL (reference sequence). Trimming shortened V by 3 bases and J by 7 bases, and 5 bases separated the two germline ends. CDR3 sequence (DNA): TGTGCCAGCAGCCAGTCAAATACGCAGTATTTT. Protein product: CASSQSNTQYF.

This chain links TRBV20-1 with TRBJ2-1; TRBD1 agrees at 9 bases. This CDR3 has 14 residues. V trimming: 5 bases; J trimming: 5 bases; junction bases outside the gene matches: 7. CDR1 and CDR2 from the germline V gene are DFQATT and SNEGSKA (reference sequence). The CDR3 is CSAGTGTGHNEQFF. The CDR3 nucleotides are TGCAGTGCTGGAACCGGGACAGGGCACAATGAGCAGTTCTTC.

The chain recombines TRBV12-3 or TRBV12-4 with TRBJ2-3; TRBD1 is a possible D gene (5 bases). Trimming removed 8 bases from V and 1 base from J, with 13 bases in between. This CDR3 has 14 amino acids. CDR3 residues: CASGRQGRTDTQYF. CDR3 sequence (DNA): TGTGCCAGCGGCCGGCAGGGCCGCACAGATACGCAGTATTTT.

This clonotype came up many times. V gene TRBV12-3 or TRBV12-4 combines with J gene TRBJ2-5; D is possibly TRBD1 (6 bases). There are 13 residues in the CDR3. With 6 bases removed from V and 2 bases from J, the gap between germline ends came to 10 bases. The CDR3 sequence: CASRAGTQETQYF. CDR3 in DNA: TGTGCCAGCAGAGCCGGGACACAAGAGACCCAGTACTTC.

On this clonotype itself: A much larger clonotype is one base distant, so this may be a read error. The rearrangement links TRBV11-2 to TRBJ1-1; D is uncertain. Per germline, CDR1 SGHAT and CDR2 FQNNGV. The CDR3 contains 13 residues. Trimming took 5 bases from V and 1 from J, leaving 8 bases between them. The CDR3 is CASSRHPNTEAFF. The DNA of the CDR3 is TGTGCCAGCAGCAGACATCCGAACACTGAAGCTTTCTTT.

Many counts were recorded for this clonotype. The rearrangement joins TRBV20-1 to TRBJ2-3; the D gene could be TRBD1 or TRBD2 (5 bases each). Germline assignment: CDR1 DFQATT and CDR2 SNEGSKA (reference sequence). The CDR3 consists of 16 residues. V gave up 4 bases and J gave up 7 bases, with 24 bases separating them. The CDR3 coding sequence is TGCAGTGCTACGAGGTGGGACGGAGACTTTGAAAATACGCAGTATTTT. Its protein is CSATRWDGDFENTQYF.

At least ten counts were recorded for this clonotype. V and J are TRBV7-2 and TRBJ2-7; D is uncertain. The V end was cut by 4 bases, the J end by 7 bases, with 20 bases between. Germline V CDR1 and CDR2: SGHTA, FQGNSA. The CDR3 is made up of 15 amino acids. DNA for the CDR3: TGTGCCAGCAGCTCCATTTCAGCTCTGGGGTTTGAGCAGTACTTC. Translated: CASSSISALGFEQYF.

The rearrangement uses TRBV29-1 and TRBJ2-1; 11 bases fit TRBD1. The germline V gene has CDR1 SQVTM and CDR2 ANQGSEA. There are 15 residues in the CDR3. Trimming cost V 7 bases and J 5 bases; bases outside gene matches: 10. Written as DNA, the CDR3 is TGCAGCGCCAGACGAGGGGGACAGGGGGACAATGAGCAGTTCTTC. It encodes CSARRGGQGDNEQFF.

The V call is TRBV7-2, the J call TRBJ1-3; D ambiguous. Germline-derived CDR1 and CDR2 are SGHTA and FQGNSA. The CDR3 is made up of 15 amino acids. Trimming removed 1 base from V and 2 bases from J, with 9 bases in between. In DNA, the CDR3 is TGTGCCAGCAGCTTAGTAGGGAGCGCTGGAAACACCATATATTTT. It codes for CASSLVGSAGNTIYF.

This clonotype has just a few counts. The V and J genes are TRBV7-9 and TRBJ1-2; TRBD1 aligns across 7 bases. The CDR3 length is 13 residues. Germline trimming cut 5 bases from V and 6 bases from J; bases unmatched to any gene: 6. The germline CDR1 and CDR2 sequences are SEHNR and FQNEAQ (reference sequence). CDR3 region: CASSLRRGDGYTF. Here the CDR3 DNA reads TGTGCCAGCAGCCTCCGCAGGGGGGATGGCTACACCTTC.

This chain joins TRBV4-3 and TRBJ1-1; D gene uncertain. This CDR3 has 17 residues. The V end lost 0 bases, the J end lost 0 bases, and 14 bases lay between the germline ends. Germline V CDR1 and CDR2: LGHNA, YSLEER. CDR3 DNA: TGCGCCAGCAGCCAAGATGGGCTTGAAAGGTTGAACACTGAAGCTTTCTTT. Protein: CASSQDGLERLNTEAFF.

The rearrangement links TRBV20-1 to TRBJ2-3, with TRBD2 identical over 9 bases. The CDR3 covers 13 residues. CDR1 and CDR2 (germline): DFQATT, SNEGSKA (reference sequence). The CDR3 DNA reads TGCAGCGCTGGGACTAGCAGAACAGATACGCAGTATTTT. Protein sequence: CSAGTSRTDTQYF.

The gene calls are TRBV11-2 and TRBJ2-1, with D perhaps being TRBD1 or TRBD2 (5 bases each). V lost 5 bases and J 7 bases, leaving 15 bases between the germline ends. Germline CDR1 reads SGHAT; CDR2 reads FQNNGV. The CDR3 runs to 14 residues. CDR3 DNA: TGTGCCAGCAGCCCTTCGGGGCTGAAGAATGAGCAGTTCTTC. It codes for CASSPSGLKNEQFF.